This TCR beta chain was identified in a study of long-term antiretroviral therapy in people with HIV. Researchers ran immunoSEQ v3.0 at survey level. TCRdb's copy holds only in-frame clones and misses some; the assay was immunoSEQ multiplex PCR. The table has tens of thousands of clones, around four fifths seen once. Study-wide results and caveats: Post-treatment diversity went higher with ART but stayed below transplant donor controls. Controls exceeded HIV repertoires in CDR3 length range.

This clone appeared a single time. As yet, its antigen is unknown. The TCR was taken from a man aged 45-65 years with HIV. This sample comprised unsorted PBMCs, obtained 2.9 years after starting antiretroviral therapy.

Here the CDR3 reads CASSGQGAGDTQYF. The CDR3 DNA sequence: TGTGCCAGCTCTGGACAGGGGGCTGGAGATACGCAGTATTTT. The chain recombines TRBV18 with TRBJ2-3; 11 bases map to TRBD1. CDR3 length: 14 amino acids. Per germline, CDR1 KGHSH and CDR2 LQKENI. Trimming cost V 6 bases and J 5 bases; bases outside gene matches: 4.